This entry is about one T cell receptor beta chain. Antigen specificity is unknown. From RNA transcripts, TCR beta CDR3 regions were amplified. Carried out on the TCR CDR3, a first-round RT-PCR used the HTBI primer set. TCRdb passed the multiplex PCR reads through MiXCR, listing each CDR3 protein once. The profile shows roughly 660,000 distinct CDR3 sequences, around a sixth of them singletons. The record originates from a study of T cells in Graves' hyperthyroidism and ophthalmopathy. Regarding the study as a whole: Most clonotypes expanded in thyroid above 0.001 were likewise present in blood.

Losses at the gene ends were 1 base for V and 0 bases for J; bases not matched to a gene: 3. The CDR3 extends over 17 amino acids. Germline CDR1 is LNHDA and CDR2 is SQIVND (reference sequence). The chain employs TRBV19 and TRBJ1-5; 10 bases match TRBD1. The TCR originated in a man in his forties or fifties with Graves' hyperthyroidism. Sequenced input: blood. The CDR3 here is CASSIGQGAGSNQPQHF. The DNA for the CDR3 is TGTGCCAGTAGTATAGGACAGGGGGCAGGTAGCAATCAGCCCCAGCATTTT.